One sample yielded the 32 T cell receptor beta chains listed below, sequenced in a study of blood T cell repertoires in COVID-19. Using immunoSEQ multiplex PCR, the repertoire was profiled, and TCRdb retains in-frame clones only, with some absent. The sample lists over 250,000 clones, 88% seen once, with about 1% in the top ten. Material: PBMCs or T cells enriched from blood (not recorded which). These receptors all come from a woman in her twenties or thirties who had recovered from COVID-19.

V and J are TRBV28 and TRBJ2-7; 8 bases align to TRBD2. V trimming: 3 bases; J trimming: 0 bases; junction bases outside the gene matches: 10. Germline CDR1 reads MDHEN; CDR2 reads SYDVKM. This CDR3 contains 17 residues. CDR3 in DNA: TGTGCCAGCAGTTTTAACTGGCGGGAGGCCTTCTCCTACGAGCAGTACTTC. Translation gives CASSFNWREAFSYEQYF.

The CDR3 coding sequence is TGTGCCTGGAGTCCGCGACAAGATAACGAGCAGTACTTC. As protein: CAWSPRQDNEQYF. The V and J genes are TRBV30 and TRBJ2-7; D gene uncertain. Trimming left V 2 bases short and J 5 bases short, with 13 bases between. Looked up from germline, CDR1 is GTSNPN and CDR2 is SVGIG (reference sequence). The CDR3 runs 13 residues.

This chain connects TRBV20-1 to TRBJ2-3; D not certain. Germline V gene data show CDR1 as DFQATT and CDR2 as SNEGSKA (reference sequence). Trimming shortened V by 3 bases and J by 4 bases, and 11 bases separated the two germline ends. CDR3 length: 13 amino acids. The CDR3 reads CSASFRSSDTQYF. CDR3 in DNA: TGCAGTGCTAGTTTCCGGAGCTCAGATACGCAGTATTTT.

The chain uses TRBV4-1 and TRBJ1-5; weak D call: TRBD1 (5 bases). This CDR3 spans 16 amino acids. Germline CDR1 MGHRA, CDR2 YSYEKL. V gave up 0 bases and J gave up 7 bases, with 16 bases separating them. The CDR3 DNA reads as TGCGCCAGCAGCCAAGATCGGGGGGAAGGGGCCCAGCCCCAGCATTTT. Its protein product is CASSQDRGEGAQPQHF.

The chain recombines TRBV9 with TRBJ1-3; a possible D gene is TRBD1 (6 bases). The V gene's germline CDR1 is SGDLS and CDR2 YYNGEE. Trimming took 7 bases from V and 4 from J, leaving 27 bases between them. The CDR3 has 18 residues. CDR3 bases: TGTGCCAGCGGTCCGGGAAACAGGGAACTATCATCCGGAAACACCATATATTTT. Translating it yields CASGPGNRELSSGNTIYF.

This chain joins TRBV6-1 and TRBJ1-1; D call uncertain. Germline V gives CDR1 MNHNS, CDR2 SASEGT. There are 12 residues in the CDR3. Trimming pared 2 bases from V and 1 base from J, leaving 2 bases between. The CDR3 reads CASSEQNTEAFF. CDR3 in DNA: TGTGCCAGCAGTGAACAGAACACTGAAGCTTTCTTT.

The J gene is TRBJ1-5, the V gene TRBV28, with a weak D call TRBD1 (5 bases). The V gene lost 4 bases and the J gene lost 6 bases, with 22 bases spanning the gap. This CDR3 is built from 17 residues. Looked up from germline, CDR1 is MDHEN and CDR2 is SYDVKM. The CDR3 spells CASSSYAGNQGSQPQHF. CDR3 bases: TGTGCCAGCAGTTCGTACGCTGGGAATCAGGGCTCTCAGCCCCAGCATTTT.

The chain joins TRBV28 to TRBJ2-2, with 9 bases identical to TRBD2. Germline V gives CDR1 MDHEN, CDR2 SYDVKM. With 5 bases clipped from V and 3 bases from J, the junction kept 10 bases outside the gene matches. The CDR3 sequence is 17 residues long. The chain's CDR3 is CASSRSGSLWYTGELFF. The CDR3 bases are TGTGCCAGCAGTCGTAGCGGGAGCCTATGGTACACCGGGGAGCTGTTTTTT. Together with reference TRBV28 and TRBJ2-2, the CDR3 gives the full variable domain: DVKVTQSSRYLVKRTGEKVFLECVQDMDHENMFWYRQDPGLGLRLIYFSYDVKMKEKGDIPEGYSVSREKKERFSLILESASTNQTSMYLCASSRSGSLWYTGELFFGEGSRLTVL.

The chain combines TRBV27 with TRBJ1-1; D might be TRBD1 (6 bases). This CDR3 is built from 13 residues. CDR1 MNHEY and CDR2 SMNVEV come from the germline V gene (reference sequence). Trimming took off 1 base at V and 4 bases at J, with 7 bases between the two ends. CDR3 in amino acids: CASSLYRVTEAFF. The CDR3 DNA is TGTGCCAGCAGTTTATACAGGGTCACTGAAGCTTTCTTT.

The V and J genes are TRBV18 and TRBJ2-5; D gene unclear. There are 16 residues in the CDR3. V shed 0 bases and J shed 0 bases, with 11 bases lying between them. Germline V lookup: CDR1 KGHSH, CDR2 LQKENI. The CDR3 DNA reads as TGTGCCAGCTCACCACCCGCCGTCAGGAACCAAGAGACCCAGTACTTC. Protein: CASSPPAVRNQETQYF.

The genes are TRBV28 and TRBJ1-3; possible D gene TRBD1, 5 bases. CDR3 length: 23 residues. Germline V gene lookup returns CDR1 MDHEN and CDR2 SYDVKM. The ends were cut back, 1 base at V and 0 bases at J, with 31 bases in the middle. The DNA of the CDR3 is TGTGCCAGCAGTTTATTTTCCGCAGGGTACGGATCACGCCGGGGGGACTCTGGAAACACCATATATTTT. Protein product: CASSLFSAGYGSRRGDSGNTIYF.

J is TRBJ1-1 and V is TRBV5-1; 11 bases map to TRBD1. This CDR3 has 14 residues. V gave up 4 bases and J gave up 5 bases; unmatched junction bases: 4. CDR1 is SGHRS and CDR2 is YFSETQ in the germline V gene. Here the CDR3 DNA reads TGCGCCAGCAGCCTCGGGACAGGGGGTACTGAAGCTTTCTTT. It codes for CASSLGTGGTEAFF.

The J gene is TRBJ1-5, the V gene TRBV5-8, with 9 bases fitting TRBD1. The ends lost 6 bases at V and 6 bases at J; junction bases unmatched: 13. Germline V CDR1 and CDR2: SGHTS, YDEGEE. CDR3 length equals 16 residues. The CDR3 sequence is CASKVDRGIGTQPQHF. The CDR3 region has the DNA TGTGCCAGCAAGGTGGACAGGGGAATTGGTACTCAGCCCCAGCATTTT.

This sequence joins TRBV7-2 and TRBJ2-6, with a possible D match to TRBD2 (6 bases). This CDR3 is 17 amino acids long. CDR1 SGHTA and CDR2 FQGNSA come from the germline V gene. The germline V and J ends were trimmed by 3 bases and 0 bases, with 12 bases remaining between them. The CDR3 here is CASSLGGRYSGANVLTF. In DNA form, the CDR3 reads TGTGCCAGCAGCTTGGGGGGACGGTACTCTGGGGCCAACGTCCTGACTTTC.

V is TRBV6-2 or TRBV6-3 and J is TRBJ1-5; 11 bases are a match to TRBD1. Germline CDR1 and CDR2: MNHEY and SVGEGT. V was pared by 6 bases and J by 6 bases, with 7 bases of the junction left unmatched. The CDR3 has 15 residues. CDR3 loop: CASSKGQGVGQPQHF. The CDR3 nucleotides read TGTGCCAGCAGCAAGGGACAGGGGGTCGGTCAGCCCCAGCATTTT.

This clone was observed a single time. This sequence joins TRBV4-1 and TRBJ2-7; 11 nucleotides align to TRBD2. This CDR3 is 16 amino acids long. Per germline, CDR1 MGHRA and CDR2 YSYEKL. Trimming removed 1 base from V and 0 bases from J; junction bases left unmatched: 2. CDR3 sequence (DNA): TGCGCCAGCAGCCAAGGACTAGCGGGGAACTCCTACGAGCAGTACTTC. Protein product: CASSQGLAGNSYEQYF.

This chain links TRBV6-4 with TRBJ2-3; 9 bases agree with TRBD1. Germline V CDR1 and CDR2: MRHNA, SNTAGT. This CDR3 comprises 15 residues. Germline trimming cut 8 bases from V and 6 bases from J; bases unmatched to any gene: 12. The CDR3 here is CASSIEQGATDTQYF. Here the CDR3 DNA reads TGTGCCAGCTCCATTGAACAGGGGGCAACGGATACGCAGTATTTT.

CDR3: CASSYSGAGTYEQYF. In DNA, the CDR3 is TGTGCCAGCAGTTATAGCGGGGCAGGCACCTACGAGCAGTACTTC. The V call is TRBV6-6, the J call TRBJ2-7; TRBD2 aligns across 8 bases. The V gene end was trimmed by 3 bases and the J gene end by 2 bases; junction bases not matched to a gene: 6. This CDR3 comprises 15 residues. Germline CDR1 is MNHNY and CDR2 is SVGAGI (reference sequence).

V gene TRBV5-1 combines with J gene TRBJ1-2; no clear D gene. Germline values: CDR1 SGHRS, CDR2 YFSETQ. This CDR3 comprises 13 residues. V was pared by 1 base and J by 3 bases, with 7 bases between. The DNA of the CDR3 is TGCGCCAGCAGCTTGAGCGGGGACTATGGCTACACCTTC. The encoded protein is CASSLSGDYGYTF.

This chain links TRBV6-5 with TRBJ2-2, with 8 positions matching TRBD2. Germline CDR1 MNHEY, CDR2 SVGAGI. V lost 6 bases to trimming and J lost 1 base; unmatched junction nucleotides: 4. The CDR3 sequence is 15 residues long. The CDR3 is CASRPTSVNTGELFF. The CDR3 bases are TGTGCCAGCAGGCCGACTAGCGTGAACACCGGGGAGCTGTTTTTT.

The rearrangement uses TRBV7-9 and TRBJ2-5, with 8 nucleotides matching TRBD2. Per germline, CDR1 SEHNR and CDR2 FQNEAQ (reference sequence). Unmatched junction bases numbered 7, after V lost 5 bases and J lost 5 bases. The CDR3 contains 14 residues. The CDR3: CASSTGLARETQYF. The CDR3 DNA is TGTGCCAGCAGCACAGGACTAGCCCGTGAGACCCAGTACTTC.

The rearrangement joins TRBV19 to TRBJ2-7, with D possibly TRBD1 on 5 matching bases. The CDR3 is 17 amino acids. Trimming left V 1 base short and J 0 bases short, with 16 bases between. CDR1 and CDR2 (germline): LNHDA, SQIVND (reference sequence). The CDR3 nucleotides are TGTGCCAGTAGTATAGTCGCAAAGGGGTACGACTCCTACGAGCAGTACTTC. This sequence encodes CASSIVAKGYDSYEQYF.

The V gene is TRBV27, the J gene TRBJ2-7; 11 nucleotides match TRBD2. Germline CDR1 and CDR2: MNHEY and SMNVEV (reference sequence). The V gene end was trimmed by 6 bases and the J gene end by 0 bases; junction bases not matched to a gene: 7. This CDR3 region has 16 residues. This CDR3 reads CASRPLAGGASYEQYF. The CDR3 bases are TGTGCCAGCAGACCCTTAGCGGGGGGGGCCTCCTACGAGCAGTACTTC.

This rearrangement joins TRBV6-1 to TRBJ1-2; a weak D match, TRBD1 (6 bases). Trimming cost V 2 bases and J 7 bases, with 14 bases left between them. The CDR3 contains 14 residues. Germline CDR1 MNHNS, CDR2 SASEGT. The CDR3 bases are TGTGCCAGCAGTGAAACAGGGCAGACTGCTGGCTACACCTTC. Protein sequence: CASSETGQTAGYTF.

V is TRBV11-3 and J is TRBJ1-2; possibly TRBD1 for D (5 bases). The germline V gene has CDR1 SGHNT and CDR2 YENEEA. Trimming stripped 3 bases from V and 2 bases from J, with 16 bases between. The CDR3 is 16 amino acids. In DNA form, the CDR3 reads TGTGCCAGCAGCTTCGGAATCGGAGGGGAGAACTATGGCTACACCTTC. Protein sequence: CASSFGIGGENYGYTF.

J is TRBJ2-7 and V is TRBV5-1; perhaps TRBD2 as D (6 bases). Germline V gives CDR1 SGHRS, CDR2 YFSETQ. Deletions cut 0 bases from V and 3 bases from J, with 16 bases between. The CDR3 loop spans 16 amino acids. In DNA form, the CDR3 reads TGCGCCAGCAGCTTGGCCGGGGGTTTGGGCGGCTACGAGCAGTACTTC. Amino acids: CASSLAGGLGGYEQYF.

This clone was found once. The J gene is TRBJ2-3, the V gene TRBV7-2; the match to TRBD2 covers 8 bases. Germline V gives CDR1 SGHTA, CDR2 FQGNSA. J lost 2 bases, V lost 5 bases, and 6 bases had no gene match. The CDR3 is 15 amino acids. CDR3 in amino acids: CASSPRGGSTDTQYF. CDR3 DNA sequence: TGTGCCAGCAGCCCACGGGGGGGCTCCACAGATACGCAGTATTTT.

The CDR3 DNA is TGTGCCAGCAGTTCAGGGTCCTCCTATAATTCACCCCTCCACTTT. Translating it yields CASSSGSSYNSPLHF. The chain recombines TRBV7-2 with TRBJ1-6; TRBD1 is a possible D gene (5 bases). Between the trimmed V and J ends, which lost 6 bases and 0 bases, there was a span of 9 bases. Germline V gene sequence: CDR1 SGHTA, CDR2 FQGNSA. CDR3 length: 15 residues.

The rearrangement links TRBV6-5 to TRBJ1-1, with a possible D match to TRBD1 (6 bases). Germline values: CDR1 MNHEY, CDR2 SVGAGI. Trimming left V 6 bases short and J 2 bases short, with 16 bases between. The CDR3 is made up of 15 amino acids. The DNA of the CDR3 is TGTGCCAGCAGCCTCGCAGGGGCCGGTAACACTGAAGCTTTCTTT. Translation: CASSLAGAGNTEAFF.

This sequence joins TRBV5-8 and TRBJ2-3; a possible D gene is TRBD2 (5 bases). The CDR3 runs 13 residues. Germline CDR1 and CDR2: SGHTS and YDEGEE. The V end lost 1 base, the J end lost 6 bases, and 9 bases lay between the germline ends. CDR3 sequence reads: CASSLPPGDTQYF. The DNA for the CDR3 is TGTGCCAGCAGCTTGCCACCGGGGGATACGCAGTATTTT.

The CDR3 DNA sequence: TGTGCCTGGACAGGAGAGTGGGGCCAAAAGGACGCTGAAGCTTTCTTT. This gives the protein CAWTGEWGQKDAEAFF. This chain uses TRBV30 with TRBJ1-1, with a possible D match to TRBD1 (5 bases). Germline V lookup: CDR1 GTSNPN, CDR2 SVGIG (reference sequence). The CDR3 contains 16 residues. Trimming stripped 4 bases from V and 6 bases from J, with 24 bases between. Filled out from reference TRBV30 and TRBJ1-1, the complete variable domain reads SQTIHQWPATLVQPVGSPLSLECTVEGTSNPNLYWYRQAAGRGLQLLFYSVGIGQISSEVPQNLSASRPQDRQFILSSKKLLLSDSGFYLCAWTGEWGQKDAEAFFGQGTRLTVV.

The chain combines TRBV25-1 with TRBJ2-1; D is possibly TRBD1 (5 bases). CDR3 length: 14 residues. V was trimmed by 7 bases and J by 8 bases, leaving 18 bases between them. Germline values: CDR1 MGHDK, CDR2 SYGVNS. CDR3 coding DNA: TGTGCCAGCACCCCGGGTGAGGTACAGGATGAGCAGTTCTTC. This codes for CASTPGEVQDEQFF.